Below, 21 T cell receptor beta chains from the same sample are listed, as sequenced in a study of blood T cell repertoires in COVID-19 (dated by TCRdb to the early 2020s). Libraries came from the immunoSEQ multiplex PCR assay. TCRdb mirrors the immuneACCESS table, restricted to in-frame sequences. Some clones are absent from its copies; in checked studies, under half trace to an unresolved V gene, and the reason for the others is unknown. Here the sample has some 700,000 clones; around 90% occur a single time. The top ten hold approximately 0.25% of the sample. The specimen was peripheral blood. The receptors shown here come from a woman between 18 and 29 years old with acute or convalescent COVID-19.

This rearrangement joins TRBV2 to TRBJ2-7; 10 bases fit TRBD1. Unmatched junction bases numbered 11, after V lost 10 bases and J lost 5 bases. CDR3 size: 14 residues. Germline CDR1 is SNHLY and CDR2 is FYNNEI. The CDR3 DNA reads TGTGCCACCAACTACGGACAGGGGGTCGACGAGCAGTACTTC. Protein: CATNYGQGVDEQYF. Full variable domain (missing parts from reference TRBV2 and TRBJ2-7): EPEVTQTPSHQVTQMGQEVILRCVPISNHLYFYWYRQILGQKVEFLVSFYNNEISEKSEIFDDQFSVERPDGSNFTLKIRSTKLEDSAMYFCATNYGQGVDEQYFGPGTRLTVT.

This rearrangement joins TRBV5-1 to TRBJ1-1; TRBD1 matches 7 bases. V was clipped by 4 bases and J by 3 bases; unmatched bases: 9. Germline CDR1 reads SGHRS; CDR2 reads YFSETQ. The CDR3 runs to 15 residues. DNA for the CDR3: TGCGCCAGCAGCAGCCAGGGGGGCGCTGACACTGAAGCTTTCTTT. Its protein product is CASSSQGGADTEAFF.

Notes on this clone: At the DNA level, this CDR3 is encoded by other sequences in the same sample as well. The gene calls are TRBV28 and TRBJ1-2; 8 nucleotides match TRBD1. The trim removed 4 bases at V and 6 bases at J, leaving 4 bases unmatched. The germline V gene has CDR1 MDHEN and CDR2 SYDVKM. This CDR3 has 13 amino acids. In nucleotides, the CDR3 is TGTGCCAGCAGTTCCGGACAGGGAGATGGCTACACCTTC. Translating gives CASSSGQGDGYTF.

This clone is a singleton in its sample. The gene calls are TRBV6-1 and TRBJ1-2, with 11 bases that match TRBD1. The V and J ends lost 1 base and 4 bases, in that order; junction bases with no gene match: 5. The CDR3 consists of 16 residues. Germline values: CDR1 MNHNS, CDR2 SASEGT. CDR3: CASSEGTGGWGYGYTF. The CDR3, as DNA: TGTGCCAGCAGTGAAGGGACAGGGGGCTGGGGCTATGGCTACACCTTC.

The chain uses TRBV13 and TRBJ2-2; D remains ambiguous. Trimming took 3 bases from V and 0 from J, leaving 11 bases between them. Germline-derived CDR1 and CDR2 are PRHDT and FYEKMQ (reference sequence). This CDR3 contains 16 residues. CDR3 DNA sequence: TGTGCCAGCAGCTTGATGGTAGCTCCGAACACCGGGGAGCTGTTTTTT. Protein product: CASSLMVAPNTGELFF.

The chain couples TRBV9 to TRBJ2-1; TRBD2 matches at 13 bases. This CDR3 contains 17 residues. V was clipped by 4 bases and J by 8 bases; unmatched bases: 12. CDR1 and CDR2 from the germline V gene are SGDLS and YYNGEE. CDR3 loop: CASSPRLAGGLKDEQFF. The CDR3 coding sequence is TGTGCCAGCAGCCCCAGACTAGCGGGGGGCCTTAAGGATGAGCAGTTCTTC.

This clone was detected only once. The rearrangement uses TRBV6-5 and TRBJ2-7; no firm D call. The CDR3 sequence is 14 residues long. Germline CDR1 MNHEY, CDR2 SVGAGI. V lost 0 bases and J lost 0, with 6 bases in between. The chain's CDR3 is CASSYSASSYEQYF. The CDR3 region has the DNA TGTGCCAGCAGTTACTCTGCCAGCTCCTACGAGCAGTACTTC.

V usage is TRBV10-3 and J usage is TRBJ1-1; tentatively, D is TRBD1 (5 bases). In germline, CDR1 is ENHRY, CDR2 SYGVKD. The CDR3 runs to 15 residues. V lost 10 bases, J lost 3 bases, and 21 bases lay in between. The CDR3 region has the DNA TGTGCCACCAAGAGTACGGCCTCGGGGGACACTGAAGCTTTCTTT. Amino acids: CATKSTASGDTEAFF.

V gene TRBV4-1 combines with J gene TRBJ1-6; D possibly corresponds to TRBD1 (5 bases). Germline V lookup: CDR1 MGHRA, CDR2 YSYEKL. The CDR3 runs to 16 residues. V lost 4 bases and J 11 bases, leaving 21 bases between the germline ends. The CDR3 is CASSPSRIQGVAPLHF. The CDR3 DNA reads TGCGCCAGCAGCCCCTCGCGGATTCAGGGTGTTGCACCCCTCCACTTT.

A single count supports this clone. The V gene is TRBV5-3, the J gene TRBJ1-1; D unresolved. TRBV5-3 is an open reading frame, and its role is uncertain. The CDR3 spans 15 residues. The V end lost 2 bases, the J end lost 0 bases, and 11 bases lay between the germline ends. CDR3 residues: CARSLGLSMNTEAFF. The CDR3 DNA is TGTGCCAGAAGCTTAGGACTGTCGATGAACACTGAAGCTTTCTTT.

The rearrangement links TRBV7-2 to TRBJ2-1, with 9 bases identical to TRBD1. Trimming at V came to 4 bases and at J to 8 bases, leaving 9 bases not matched to a gene. The CDR3 consists of 15 residues. The germline V gene encodes CDR1 SGHTA and CDR2 FQGNSA. CDR3 coding DNA: TGTGCCAGCAGCTCGCCGGGACAGGGATGGGATGAGCAGTTCTTC. Its translation is CASSSPGQGWDEQFF.

The V call is TRBV5-1, the J call TRBJ1-4, with 7 positions matching TRBD1. Germline loops: CDR1 SGHRS, CDR2 YFSETQ. Trimming removed 4 bases from V and 4 bases from J; junction bases left unmatched: 7. This CDR3 has 15 amino acids. Here the CDR3 DNA reads TGCGCCAGCAGCCTACCGGGACAGAATAATGAAAAACTGTTTTTT. This translates into CASSLPGQNNEKLFF.

The chain recombines TRBV6-1 with TRBJ1-1, with TRBD1 identical over 7 bases. This CDR3 region has 12 residues. The trim removed 6 bases at V and 7 bases at J, leaving 5 bases unmatched. Germline CDR1 reads MNHNS; CDR2 reads SASEGT. The CDR3, as DNA: TGTGCCAGCAGATTGACAGGGTATGAAGCTTTCTTT. Amino acid sequence: CASRLTGYEAFF.

The chain couples TRBV5-1 to TRBJ1-4; D uncertain. V dropped 0 bases and J dropped 7 bases, with 10 bases sitting between them. This CDR3 region has 14 residues. CDR1 is SGHRS and CDR2 is YFSETQ in the germline V gene. The CDR3 DNA follows: TGCGCCAGCAGCTTGGTTGAGGGAGCTGAAAAACTGTTTTTT. As protein: CASSLVEGAEKLFF.

This clone came up once. This sequence joins TRBV11-2 and TRBJ2-2; no definite D call. V was clipped by 2 bases and J by 1 base, with 8 bases between them. The CDR3 runs 15 residues. Germline V CDR1 and CDR2: SGHAT, FQNNGV. The chain's CDR3 is CASSLQSVNTGELFF. In nucleotides, the CDR3 is TGTGCCAGCAGCTTACAGTCAGTGAACACCGGGGAGCTGTTTTTT.

The rearrangement links TRBV7-9 to TRBJ2-2, with D uncertain. V was cut by 3 bases and J by 8 bases, with 16 bases left in between. The CDR3 extends over 15 amino acids. Germline V gives CDR1 SEHNR, CDR2 FQNEAQ (reference sequence). The CDR3 DNA reads as TGTGCCAGCAGCTTTCTGTCAGGTGCCCCGGGGGAGCTGTTTTTT. This encodes CASSFLSGAPGELFF.

The rearrangement links TRBV28 to TRBJ1-5; the match to TRBD1 covers 8 bases. The CDR3 has 16 amino acids. Germline assignment: CDR1 MDHEN and CDR2 SYDVKM. The junction had 11 bases not matched to a gene; V was cut back by 5 bases and J by 5 bases. The CDR3 DNA reads TGTGCCAGCAGTGACCGGGACAGGAGAACGTATCAGCCCCAGCATTTT. It specifies CASSDRDRRTYQPQHF. The variable domain in full, with the rest retrieved from reference TRBV28 and TRBJ1-5, is DVKVTQSSRYLVKRTGEKVFLECVQDMDHENMFWYRQDPGLGLRLIYFSYDVKMKEKGDIPEGYSVSREKKERFSLILESASTNQTSMYLCASSDRDRRTYQPQHFGDGTRLSIL.

The chain uses TRBV12-5 and TRBJ1-1, with 7 positions matching TRBD1. CDR1 and CDR2 (germline): LGHNT, FRNRAP. V trimming: 5 bases; J trimming: 7 bases; junction bases outside the gene matches: 7. The CDR3 contains 13 residues. CDR3 in amino acids: CASGLNRGNEAFF. In DNA, the CDR3 is TGTGCTAGTGGTCTAAACAGGGGCAATGAAGCTTTCTTT. Using reference TRBV12-5 and TRBJ1-1 for the parts outside the CDR3, the full variable domain is DARVTQTPRHKVTEMGQEVTMRCQPILGHNTVFWYRQTMMQGLELLAYFRNRAPLDDSGMPKDRFSAEMPDATLATLKIQPSEPRDSAVYFCASGLNRGNEAFFGQGTRLTVV.

The rearrangement links TRBV6-6 to TRBJ1-2; weak D call: TRBD1 (5 bases). Looked up from germline, CDR1 is MNHNY and CDR2 is SVGAGI (reference sequence). Trimming took 2 bases from V and 0 from J, leaving 10 bases between them. This CDR3 spans 15 amino acids. The CDR3 loop is CASSYTTDSNYGYTF. The CDR3 DNA follows: TGTGCCAGCAGTTACACGACAGATTCTAACTATGGCTACACCTTC.

J is TRBJ1-5 and V is TRBV27; D is unresolved. V was shortened by 1 base and J by 9 bases, with 13 bases between the two germline ends. Germline-derived CDR1 and CDR2 are MNHEY and SMNVEV (reference sequence). The CDR3 length is 14 residues. The CDR3: CASSLFPGTVPQHF. CDR3 bases: TGTGCCAGCAGTTTATTCCCAGGTACGGTGCCCCAGCATTTT.

The chain uses TRBV5-1 and TRBJ2-1; D is ambiguous. Germline-derived CDR1 and CDR2 are SGHRS and YFSETQ. V lost 0 bases and J lost 5, with 12 bases in between. This CDR3 has 15 amino acids. Written as DNA, the CDR3 is TGCGCCAGCAGCTTGGGGCTAGGTGGAAACAATGAGCAGTTCTTC. It specifies CASSLGLGGNNEQFF.